This T cell receptor beta chain was profiled in a study of PD-1 blockade in classical Hodgkin lymphoma. Whole-study context: Intravenous infusions of nivolumab 3 mg/kg reached patients every 2 weeks.

No patient escaped relapse after autologous stem cell transplantation, and brentuximab vedotin exposure varied. CDR3 size: 11 residues. Germline V gene data show CDR1 as LNHDA and CDR2 as SQIVND (reference sequence). Trimming removed 6 bases from V and 4 bases from J, with 4 bases in between. Whole-study results and caveats: Baseline diversity was lower in partial responders and progressors than complete responders. Nothing has yet pinned down what causes the repertoire differences, possibly disease activity or prior therapy.

The table lists this clone with a few counts. Its target is not known. Using immunoSEQ multiplex PCR, the repertoire was profiled, and TCRdb retains in-frame clones only, with some absent. The data contain approximately 160,000 clones, about four fifths of them seen just once; the ten biggest clones take up approximately 9.6%. This receptor was obtained from a human donor with classical Hodgkin lymphoma. The sequenced sample was peripheral blood mononuclear cells (PBMCs), obtained before the second cycle of nivolumab. The chain uses TRBV19 and TRBJ1-5, with unresolved D. This CDR3 reads CASRPNQPQHF. Here the CDR3 DNA reads TGTGCCAGTAGACCAAATCAGCCCCAGCATTTT.